This T cell receptor beta chain came from a study of blood T cell repertoires in COVID-19. About the study: Donors in the United States, Italy and Spain gave samples during acute or convalescent COVID-19.

Method: immunoSEQ multiplex PCR; TCRdb's copy keeps in-frame clones and lacks some. This sample has about 180,000 clones, with about 82% found just once. Germline-derived CDR1 and CDR2 are MNHNS and SASEGT. This CDR3 has 16 amino acids. With 4 bases clipped from V and 3 bases from J, the junction kept 12 bases outside the gene matches. The count of this clone is one. Categorization into cohorts depended on clinical history that participants reported. This receptor was taken from a woman aged 25 to 39 who had recovered from COVID-19. The sample comprised PBMCs or T cells enriched from blood (not recorded which). The V gene is TRBV6-1, the J gene TRBJ2-7, with 7 bases fitting TRBD2. CDR3: CASSARLGGSHYEQYF. The CDR3 DNA reads TGTGCCAGCAGTGCCCGGTTGGGGGGGAGCCACTACGAGCAGTACTTC.